The present entry profiles one TCR beta chain with its context. Living in 24 US areas, the participants were between about 18 and 95 years of age. Participant-reported clinical history was the basis for cohort assignment. Recovered status in Cohort 3 required two negative PCRs, clearance, or symptom resolution. CDR3 length: 14 amino acids. The V gene's germline CDR1 is SGHVS and CDR2 FNYEAQ. Deletions cut 5 bases from V and 4 bases from J, with 12 bases between. This sample stems from a study of blood T cell repertoires in COVID-19. The data were produced by immunoSEQ multiplex PCR, yet TCRdb's version contains in-frame clones alone and is incomplete. The sample has approximately 250,000 clones, approximately 82% seen once.

The TCR originated in a man aged 35 to 55 who had recovered from COVID-19. The chain has TRBV7-6 and TRBJ1-3; D is ambiguous. The material sequenced was PBMCs or T cells enriched from blood (not recorded which). The CDR3 here is CASSTSTGGNTIYF. The CDR3 DNA is TGTGCCAGCAGCACCTCGACGGGAGGAAACACCATATATTTT.